These 7 T cell receptor beta chains originate from one sample sequenced in a study of T cell repertoires in cytomegalovirus infection. TCRdb analysed the reads with MiXCR anew, one entry per CDR3 protein. Here the sample spans some 700,000 distinct CDR3 sequences, 35% being singletons. Sequenced material: PBMCs. The receptors were gathered from a human donor in good health (CMV status not recorded). Some clones in this sample may be carry-over from other donors' samples.

The chain has TRBV28 and TRBJ2-5; 7 bases align to TRBD1. Germline assignment: CDR1 MDHEN and CDR2 SYDVKM. This CDR3 has 15 residues. V was clipped by 8 bases and J by 1 base; unmatched bases: 10. CDR3 in DNA: TGTGCCAGCTCGGAATCTCGGACAGGCCAAGAGACCCAGTACTTC. Translation: CASSESRTGQETQYF.

The V call is TRBV5-5, the J call TRBJ2-7; D not certain. The CDR3 runs 14 residues. Germline V gene lookup returns CDR1 SGHKS and CDR2 YYEKEE (reference sequence). Trimming left V 2 bases short and J 3 bases short, with 12 bases between. Here the CDR3 DNA reads TGTGCCAGCAGCTTTCCACAGTCGATCTACGAGCAGTACTTC. This gives the protein CASSFPQSIYEQYF.

This sequence joins TRBV5-1 and TRBJ2-2, with D uncertain. The CDR3 has 14 amino acids. V was shortened by 0 bases and J by 3 bases, with 6 bases between the two germline ends. Germline CDR1 reads SGHRS; CDR2 reads YFSETQ. This CDR3 is CASSLEFYTGELFF. CDR3 DNA sequence: TGCGCCAGCAGCTTGGAATTCTACACCGGGGAGCTGTTTTTT.

The CDR3 sequence is CASSLRQAGQPQHF. The CDR3 DNA is TGTGCCAGCAGCTTAAGGCAGGCGGGTCAGCCCCAGCATTTT. The chain uses TRBV7-2 and TRBJ1-5; D is ambiguous. CDR3 length equals 14 residues. Germline CDR1 and CDR2: SGHTA and FQGNSA. Trimming stripped 2 bases from V and 6 bases from J, with 11 bases between. Combining the CDR3 with reference TRBV7-2 and TRBJ1-5 gives the whole variable domain GAGVSQSPSNKVTEKGKDVELRCDPISGHTALYWYRQSLGQGLEFLIYFQGNSAPDKSGLPSDRFSAERTGGSVSTLTIQRTQQEDSAVYLCASSLRQAGQPQHFGDGTRLSIL.

The chain recombines TRBV7-9 with TRBJ2-7; maybe TRBD1 (5 bases). Germline V lookup: CDR1 SEHNR, CDR2 FQNEAQ (reference sequence). With 9 bases removed from V and 0 bases from J, the gap between germline ends came to 9 bases. This CDR3 has 12 residues. CDR3 amino acids: CASGRDSYEQYF. In DNA form, the CDR3 reads TGTGCCAGTGGCAGGGACTCCTACGAGCAGTACTTC.

This clonotype is a singleton in its sample. The chain links TRBV30 to TRBJ1-2, with 12 bases that match TRBD1. The CDR3 is 14 amino acids. CDR1 is GTSNPN, CDR2 SVGIG, per germline (reference sequence). V lost 1 base and J lost 8; bases outside the gene matches: 5. CDR3 region: CAWSAGQGARGYTF. The DNA of the CDR3 is TGTGCCTGGAGTGCGGGACAGGGGGCTCGGGGCTACACCTTC.

This chain links TRBV28 with TRBJ2-1, with 15 nucleotides matching TRBD2. V gave up 4 bases and J gave up 1 base; unmatched junction bases: 14. The CDR3 is 21 amino acids. Germline-derived CDR1 and CDR2 are MDHEN and SYDVKM. The CDR3 DNA reads TGTGCCAGCAGTTCGACCCCGGGACTAGCGGGGGGCTCCATATCCTACAATGAGCAGTTCTTC. This translates into CASSSTPGLAGGSISYNEQFF.